This T cell receptor beta chain was profiled in a study of blood T cell repertoires in COVID-19. For the study at large: Acute and convalescent COVID-19 samples came from the United States, Italy and Spain.

The V and J ends lost 5 bases and 0 bases respectively, with 19 bases between them. The length of the CDR3 is 17 residues. CDR1 is SEHNR and CDR2 is FQNEAQ in the germline V gene (reference sequence). Generated by immunoSEQ multiplex PCR, the TCRdb table keeps only in-frame clones and is missing some. The data hold approximately 140,000 clones, with just under 90% observed a single time. Material: peripheral blood. The sequence derives from a woman aged 40 to 50 with acute or convalescent COVID-19. The V and J genes are TRBV7-9 and TRBJ1-2, with D tentatively TRBD1 (6 bases). Here the CDR3 reads CASSQTPTGPSNYGYTF. The CDR3 DNA reads TGTGCCAGCAGCCAAACGCCAACAGGGCCGTCTAACTATGGCTACACCTTC.